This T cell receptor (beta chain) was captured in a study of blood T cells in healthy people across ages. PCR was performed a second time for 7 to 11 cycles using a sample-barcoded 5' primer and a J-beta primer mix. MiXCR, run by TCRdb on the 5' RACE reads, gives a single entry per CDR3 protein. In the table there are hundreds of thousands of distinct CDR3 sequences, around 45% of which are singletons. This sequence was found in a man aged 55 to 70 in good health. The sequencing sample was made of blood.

CDR3 in DNA: TGTGCCAGCAGACTGTCAGTGGTTGGGCAGACCCAGTACTTC. It encodes CASRLSVVGQTQYF. The rearrangement joins TRBV5-6 to TRBJ2-7; D not certain. TRBJ2-5 matches the DNA end more closely, so the J call is doubtful. CDR3 size: 14 residues. Germline V gives CDR1 SGHDT, CDR2 YYEEEE.